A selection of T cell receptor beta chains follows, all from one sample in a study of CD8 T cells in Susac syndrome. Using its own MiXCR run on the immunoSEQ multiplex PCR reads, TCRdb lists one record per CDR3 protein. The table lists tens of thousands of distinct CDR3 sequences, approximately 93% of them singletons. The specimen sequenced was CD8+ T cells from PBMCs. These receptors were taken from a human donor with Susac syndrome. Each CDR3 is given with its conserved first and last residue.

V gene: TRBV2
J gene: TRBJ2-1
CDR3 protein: CASKGNLDEQFF

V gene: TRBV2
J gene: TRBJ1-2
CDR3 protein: CASMRDSLGSYGYTF

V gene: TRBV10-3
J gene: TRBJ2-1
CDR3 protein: CAISESMAGAYNEQFF

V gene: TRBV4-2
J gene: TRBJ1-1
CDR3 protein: CASSQPRQGGTEAFF

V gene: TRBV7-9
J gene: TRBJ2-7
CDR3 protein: CASSEDKSYEQYF

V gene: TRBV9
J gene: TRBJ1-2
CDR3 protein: CASSSFGYTF

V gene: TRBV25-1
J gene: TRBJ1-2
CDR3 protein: CASSERGINYGYTF

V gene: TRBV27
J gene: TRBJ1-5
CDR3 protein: CASSPRTGERQPQHF

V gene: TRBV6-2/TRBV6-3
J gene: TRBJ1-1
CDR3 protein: CASTYVAGMNTEAFF

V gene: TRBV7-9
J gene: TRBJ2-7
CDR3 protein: CASSTNPSYEQYF

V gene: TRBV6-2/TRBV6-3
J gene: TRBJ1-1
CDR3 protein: CASSYSPRTEAFF

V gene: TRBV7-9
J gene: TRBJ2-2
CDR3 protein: CASSNPGVGDTGELFF

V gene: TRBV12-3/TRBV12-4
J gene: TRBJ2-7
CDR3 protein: CASSFAGTYEQYF

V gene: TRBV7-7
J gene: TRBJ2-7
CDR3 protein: CASSLGDDSSYEQYF

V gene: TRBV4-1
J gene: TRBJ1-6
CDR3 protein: CASSQDWRSNSPLHF

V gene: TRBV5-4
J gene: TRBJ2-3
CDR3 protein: CASSLEGQRGGRDTQYF

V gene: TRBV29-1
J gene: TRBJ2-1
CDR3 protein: CSVESLAGENYNEQFF

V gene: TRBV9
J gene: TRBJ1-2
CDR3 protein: CASSNRVYGYTF

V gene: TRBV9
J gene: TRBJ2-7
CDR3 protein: CASSRRLDGFYEQYF

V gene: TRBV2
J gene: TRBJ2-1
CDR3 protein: CASRTESSYNEQFF

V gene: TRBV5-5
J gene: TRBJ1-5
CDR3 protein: CASSLGQGLSQPQHF

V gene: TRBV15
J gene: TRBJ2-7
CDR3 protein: CATSRRTGEEQYF

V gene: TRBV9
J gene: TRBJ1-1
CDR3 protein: CASGSLTANTEAFF

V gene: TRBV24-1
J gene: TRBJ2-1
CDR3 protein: CATSSLYNEQFF

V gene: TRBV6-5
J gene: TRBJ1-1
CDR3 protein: CASSYAGGYTEAFF

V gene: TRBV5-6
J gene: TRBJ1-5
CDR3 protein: CASSSRGVGGNQPQHF

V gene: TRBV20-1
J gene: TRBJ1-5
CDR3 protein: CSAREVGTLGPQHF

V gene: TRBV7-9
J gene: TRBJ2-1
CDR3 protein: CASSFNRDPQFF

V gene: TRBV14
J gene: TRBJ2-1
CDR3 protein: CASSQEGGAYYNEQFF

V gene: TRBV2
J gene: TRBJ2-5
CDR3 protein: CASSNRTRVETQYF

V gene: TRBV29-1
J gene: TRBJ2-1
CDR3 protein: CSVEGPSGGHYNEQFF

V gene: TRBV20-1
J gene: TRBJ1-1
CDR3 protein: CSARAQGATEAFF

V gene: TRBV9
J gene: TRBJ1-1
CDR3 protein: CASSAFEGDTEAFF

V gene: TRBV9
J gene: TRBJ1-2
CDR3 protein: CASSSSRDSVEVGYTF

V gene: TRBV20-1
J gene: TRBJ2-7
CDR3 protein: CSARHAPSPSYEQYF

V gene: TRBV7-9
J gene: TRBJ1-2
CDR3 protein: CASSQGLGQGDYGYTF

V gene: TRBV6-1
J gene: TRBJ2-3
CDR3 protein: CASSLSSGGGGTDTQYF

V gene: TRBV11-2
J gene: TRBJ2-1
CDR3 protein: CASSLEGTTDEQFF

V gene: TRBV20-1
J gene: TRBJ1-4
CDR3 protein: CSARDSKREKLFF

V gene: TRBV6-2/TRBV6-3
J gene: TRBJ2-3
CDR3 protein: CASSSGGATDTQYF

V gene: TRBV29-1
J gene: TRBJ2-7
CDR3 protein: CSPERGQVSSYEQYF

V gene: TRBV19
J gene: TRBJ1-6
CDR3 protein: CASRGTYNSPLHF

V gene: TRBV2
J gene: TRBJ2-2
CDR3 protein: CASSDRAVGTGELFF

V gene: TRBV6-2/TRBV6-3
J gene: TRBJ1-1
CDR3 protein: CASSSGRNTEAFF

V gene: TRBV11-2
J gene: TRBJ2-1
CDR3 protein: CASMRTSGGTYNEQFF

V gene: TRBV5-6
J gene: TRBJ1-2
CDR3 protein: CASSLGGGHGYTF

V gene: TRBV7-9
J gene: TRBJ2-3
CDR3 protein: CASSRPQGGTDTQYF

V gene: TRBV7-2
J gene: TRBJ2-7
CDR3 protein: CASSPLLGRGGSYEQYF

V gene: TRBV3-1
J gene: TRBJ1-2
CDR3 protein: CASSQDAGANYGYTF

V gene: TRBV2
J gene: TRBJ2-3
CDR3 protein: CASREDSWGTDTQYF

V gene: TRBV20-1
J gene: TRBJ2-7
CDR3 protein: CSARELQGVSSYEQYF

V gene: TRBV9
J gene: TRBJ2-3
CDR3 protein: CASSVPSTGGDTDTQYF

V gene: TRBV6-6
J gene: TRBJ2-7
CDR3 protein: CASSYLTTSSYEQYF

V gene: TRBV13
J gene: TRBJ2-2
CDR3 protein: CASSLRGITGELFF

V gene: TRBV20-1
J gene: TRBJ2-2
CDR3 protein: CSARDRQGQGLRNTGELFF